These 20 T cell receptor beta chains originate from one sample sequenced in a study of cytomegalovirus exposure and HLA in healthy donors. Researchers ran the PCR with 60 Vbeta and 13 Jbeta primers. The data were produced by immunoSEQ multiplex PCR, yet TCRdb's version contains in-frame clones alone and is incomplete. The data show about 38,000 clones, about nine tenths seen once. Input material: PBMCs. The receptor source for this set is a woman in her forties in good health and CMV-seropositive.

In this sample, this clone turned up a few times. The V gene is TRBV2, the J gene TRBJ1-6; D is perhaps TRBD1 (5 bases). The CDR3 runs 14 residues. The V gene lost 3 bases and the J gene lost 9 bases, with 12 bases spanning the gap. Germline CDR1 and CDR2: SNHLY and FYNNEI. CDR3 loop: CASSDRQGSSPLHF. CDR3 coding DNA: TGTGCCAGCAGTGACAGGCAGGGTAGTTCACCCCTCCACTTT.

The J gene is TRBJ1-2, the V gene TRBV19; D not certain. The length of the CDR3 is 15 residues. Germline V lookup: CDR1 LNHDA, CDR2 SQIVND (reference sequence). Trimming stripped 7 bases from V and 0 bases from J, with 15 bases between. The CDR3: CASTISLSANYGYTF. In nucleotides, the CDR3 is TGTGCCAGTACAATATCGCTCAGTGCTAACTATGGCTACACCTTC.

The table lists this clone with a few counts. This chain joins TRBV7-8 and TRBJ2-1, with 15 bases that match TRBD2. The CDR3 extends over 17 amino acids. The V gene end was trimmed by 2 bases and the J gene end by 8 bases; junction bases not matched to a gene: 7. Germline values: CDR1 SGHVS, CDR2 FQNEAQ. CDR3 DNA sequence: TGTGCCAGCAGCTTACGTGGGACTAGCGGGGGGTGGGATGAGCAGTTCTTC. Its translation is CASSLRGTSGGWDEQFF.

This sequence joins TRBV14 and TRBJ1-1; the match to TRBD1 covers 7 bases. V lost 4 bases to trimming and J lost 10 bases; unmatched junction nucleotides: 9. In germline, CDR1 is SGHDN, CDR2 FVKESK. The CDR3 consists of 13 residues. CDR3 in amino acids: CASSPTDRLGAFF. Written as DNA, the CDR3 is TGTGCCAGCAGCCCGACGGACAGGCTCGGAGCTTTCTTT.

The chain links TRBV28 to TRBJ1-2; D is perhaps TRBD1 (6 bases). This CDR3 contains 15 residues. Germline loops: CDR1 MDHEN, CDR2 SYDVKM. V lost 4 bases, J lost 7 bases, and 19 bases lay in between. CDR3: CASSSDVSQGCGYTF. For the CDR3, the DNA is TGTGCCAGCAGTTCCGACGTGAGTCAGGGGTGTGGCTACACCTTC.

The chain couples TRBV18 to TRBJ2-5, with TRBD1 matching over 9 bases. CDR1 and CDR2 (germline): KGHSH, LQKENI. Trimming removed 3 bases from V and 11 bases from J; junction bases left unmatched: 10. This CDR3 region has 14 residues. CDR3 region: CASSPGQGPAEQYF. CDR3 nucleotides: TGTGCCAGCTCACCGGGACAGGGTCCTGCTGAGCAGTACTTC.

The chain uses TRBV5-1 and TRBJ2-1; 11 bases align to TRBD2. The germline CDR1 and CDR2 sequences are SGHRS and YFSETQ. J gave up 0 bases and V 4 bases, and 6 bases lay outside the gene matches. The CDR3 covers 17 residues. This chain's CDR3 is CASSSPGTSGSYNEQFF. Written as DNA, the CDR3 is TGCGCCAGCAGCAGCCCCGGGACTAGCGGCTCCTACAATGAGCAGTTCTTC.

The chain employs TRBV5-1 and TRBJ1-1; tentative D call: TRBD1 (5 bases). Per germline, CDR1 SGHRS and CDR2 YFSETQ. Trimming stripped 4 bases from V and 1 base from J, with 14 bases between. The CDR3 loop spans 15 amino acids. CDR3 coding DNA: TGCGCCAGCAGCCCCTATACACAGGAGAACACTGAAGCTTTCTTT. Translated, it gives CASSPYTQENTEAFF.

The V call is TRBV29-1, the J call TRBJ2-1, with 7 positions matching TRBD1. Germline V lookup: CDR1 SQVTM, CDR2 ANQGSEA. Germline trimming cut 7 bases from V and 0 bases from J; bases unmatched to any gene: 6. This CDR3 comprises 14 residues. The CDR3 bases are TGCAGCGCCGCGACAGGGAGCTCCTACAATGAGCAGTTCTTC. Protein product: CSAATGSSYNEQFF.

J is TRBJ1-2 and V is TRBV5-4; maybe TRBD1 (6 bases). This CDR3 comprises 14 residues. The germline V and J ends were trimmed by 4 bases and 8 bases, with 18 bases remaining between them. In germline, CDR1 is SGHNT, CDR2 YYREEE (reference sequence). CDR3 region: CASSQRRGAEGYTF. The DNA of the CDR3 is TGTGCCAGCAGCCAACGGCGGGGGGCGGAGGGCTACACCTTC.

This clone appeared once. The rearrangement uses TRBV6-5 and TRBJ1-2, with D uncertain. The germline CDR1 and CDR2 sequences are MNHEY and SVGAGI. The CDR3 covers 12 residues. V was shortened by 4 bases and J by 4 bases, with 7 bases between the two germline ends. This CDR3 is CASSSPSYGYTF. CDR3 bases: TGTGCCAGCAGTTCCCCCAGCTATGGCTACACCTTC.

This clone was recorded a few times. V usage is TRBV28 and J usage is TRBJ2-7, with 9 nucleotides matching TRBD1. CDR1 and CDR2 (germline): MDHEN, SYDVKM. The CDR3 length is 15 residues. Trimming cost V 6 bases and J 5 bases; bases outside gene matches: 11. CDR3 sequence: CASSPMGGQGNEQYF. The DNA of the CDR3 is TGTGCCAGCAGCCCTATGGGGGGACAGGGCAACGAGCAGTACTTC.

V usage is TRBV11-2 and J usage is TRBJ2-5; no clear D gene. Germline loops: CDR1 SGHAT, CDR2 FQNNGV. This CDR3 region has 13 residues. Trimming shortened V by 5 bases and J by 0 bases, and 7 bases separated the two germline ends. The CDR3 DNA sequence: TGTGCCAGCAGCACCGACAACCAAGAGACCCAGTACTTC. Protein product: CASSTDNQETQYF.

The gene calls are TRBV7-2 and TRBJ2-5; 9 positions match TRBD2. The CDR3 runs 15 residues. J was trimmed by 1 base and V by 5 bases; bases with no gene match: 5. CDR1 and CDR2 from the germline V gene are SGHTA and FQGNSA. DNA for the CDR3: TGTGCCAGCAGCAAAATGCGGGGGGGCCAAGAGACCCAGTACTTC. Its protein is CASSKMRGGQETQYF. Variable domain in full (rest from reference TRBV7-2 and TRBJ2-5): GAGVSQSPSNKVTEKGKDVELRCDPISGHTALYWYRQSLGQGLEFLIYFQGNSAPDKSGLPSDRFSAERTGGSVSTLTIQRTQQEDSAVYLCASSKMRGGQETQYFGPGTRLLVL.

This clone occurred a few times. The CDR3 reads CASSLAQYNSPLHF. The CDR3 DNA sequence: TGTGCCAGCAGCTTAGCACAGTATAATTCACCCCTCCACTTT. V is TRBV7-8 and J is TRBJ1-6; D not resolved. V was trimmed by 0 bases and J by 4 bases, leaving 4 bases between them. The CDR3 runs 14 residues. The V gene's germline CDR1 is SGHVS and CDR2 FQNEAQ.

The chain is built from TRBV28 and TRBJ2-5; 9 bases match TRBD2. CDR3 length equals 16 residues. Germline CDR1 and CDR2: MDHEN and SYDVKM. Unmatched junction bases numbered 7, after V lost 3 bases and J lost 2 bases. This chain's CDR3 is CASSLVLAGPQETQYF. In DNA form, the CDR3 reads TGTGCCAGCAGTTTGGTTCTAGCGGGGCCTCAAGAGACCCAGTACTTC.

This clone has more than one count but fewer than ten. V gene TRBV7-9 combines with J gene TRBJ2-7; the match to TRBD1 covers 8 bases. This CDR3 spans 16 amino acids. The V gene end was trimmed by 2 bases and the J gene end by 0 bases; junction bases not matched to a gene: 6. Germline loops: CDR1 SEHNR, CDR2 FQNEAQ (reference sequence). The CDR3 protein is CASSLLGQAASYEQYF. DNA for the CDR3: TGTGCCAGCAGCTTATTGGGACAGGCCGCCTCCTACGAGCAGTACTTC. The full variable domain, completed using reference TRBV7-9 and TRBJ2-7, is DTGVSQNPRHKITKRGQNVTFRCDPISEHNRLYWYRQTLGQGPEFLTYFQNEAQLEKSRLLSDRFSAERPKGSFSTLEIQRTEQGDSAMYLCASSLLGQAASYEQYFGPGTRLTVT.

This chain connects TRBV4-3 to TRBJ2-1; 9 nucleotides align to TRBD1. The germline V gene encodes CDR1 LGHNA and CDR2 YSLEER. This CDR3 contains 15 residues. V trimming: 4 bases; J trimming: 8 bases; junction bases outside the gene matches: 9. The CDR3 DNA sequence: TGCGCCAGCAGCCCAGAGGGGACAGGGATTTATGAGCAGTTCTTC. Translation gives CASSPEGTGIYEQFF.

This clone appeared a single time. V is TRBV14 and J is TRBJ1-3; D uncertain. CDR1 and CDR2 from the germline V gene are SGHDN and FVKESK. CDR3 length equals 19 residues. Trimming removed 0 bases from V and 4 bases from J, with 22 bases in between. The CDR3 DNA reads TGTGCCAGCAGCCAAGAGCGGCTGAGGATCAGTTATAAGGGAAACACCATATATTTT. As protein: CASSQERLRISYKGNTIYF.

This chain joins TRBV7-9 and TRBJ1-6; tentative D call: TRBD1 (5 bases). Germline CDR1 is SEHNR and CDR2 is FQNEAQ (reference sequence). V was trimmed by 6 bases and J by 14 bases, leaving 17 bases between them. CDR3 length equals 13 residues. The CDR3 DNA reads as TGTGCCAGCAGTTCTGACAGCCGCAGGTCCCTCCACTTT. Its protein is CASSSDSRRSLHF.